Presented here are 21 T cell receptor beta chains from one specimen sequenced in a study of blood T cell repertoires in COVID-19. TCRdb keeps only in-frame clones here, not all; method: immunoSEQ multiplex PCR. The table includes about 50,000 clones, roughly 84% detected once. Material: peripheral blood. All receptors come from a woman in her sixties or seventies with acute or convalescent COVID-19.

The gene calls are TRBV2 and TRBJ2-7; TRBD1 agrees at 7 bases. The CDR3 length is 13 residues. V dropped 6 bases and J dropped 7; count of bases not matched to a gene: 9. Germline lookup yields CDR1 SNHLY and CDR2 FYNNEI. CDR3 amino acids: CASSPLTGEEQYF. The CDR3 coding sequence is TGTGCCAGCAGCCCTCTCACAGGGGAGGAGCAGTACTTC.

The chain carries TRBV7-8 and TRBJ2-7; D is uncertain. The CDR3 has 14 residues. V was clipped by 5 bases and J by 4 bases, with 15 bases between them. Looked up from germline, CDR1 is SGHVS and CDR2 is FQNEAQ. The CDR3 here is CASSQSRSGYEQYF. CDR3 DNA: TGTGCCAGCAGCCAGTCACGGTCCGGGTACGAGCAGTACTTC. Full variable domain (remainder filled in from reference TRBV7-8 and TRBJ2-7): GAGVSQSPRYKVAKRGQDVALRCDPISGHVSLFWYQQALGQGPEFLTYFQNEAQLDKSGLPSDRFFAERPEGSVSTLKIQRTQQEDSAVYLCASSQSRSGYEQYFGPGTRLTVT.

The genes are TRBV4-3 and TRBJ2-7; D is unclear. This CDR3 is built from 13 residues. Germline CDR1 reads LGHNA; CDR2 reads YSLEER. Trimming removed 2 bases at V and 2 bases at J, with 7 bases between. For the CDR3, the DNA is TGCGCCAGCAGCCAAAGCCGGGCCTACGAGCAGTACTTC. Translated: CASSQSRAYEQYF.

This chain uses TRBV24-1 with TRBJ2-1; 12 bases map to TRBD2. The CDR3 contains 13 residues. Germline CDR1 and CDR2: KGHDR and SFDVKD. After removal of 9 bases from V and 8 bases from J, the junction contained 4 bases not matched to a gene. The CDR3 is CATSSGGAHEQFF. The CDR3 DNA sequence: TGTGCCACCTCTAGCGGGGGGGCCCATGAGCAGTTCTTC.

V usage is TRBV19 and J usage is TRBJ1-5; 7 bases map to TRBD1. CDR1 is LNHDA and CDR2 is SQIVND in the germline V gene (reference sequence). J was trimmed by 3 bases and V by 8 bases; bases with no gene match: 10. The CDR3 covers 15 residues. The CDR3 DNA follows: TGTGCCAGTGGATCGGGACAGAACTACAATCAGCCCCAGCATTTT. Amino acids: CASGSGQNYNQPQHF. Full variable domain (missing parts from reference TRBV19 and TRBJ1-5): DGGITQSPKYLFRKEGQNVTLSCEQNLNHDAMYWYRQDPGQGLRLIYYSQIVNDFQKGDIAEGYSVSREKKESFPLTVTSAQKNPTAFYLCASGSGQNYNQPQHFGDGTRLSIL.

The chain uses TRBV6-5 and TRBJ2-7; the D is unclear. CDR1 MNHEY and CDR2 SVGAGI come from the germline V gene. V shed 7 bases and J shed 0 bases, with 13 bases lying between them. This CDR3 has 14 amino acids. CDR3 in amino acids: CASTFDLSSYEQYF. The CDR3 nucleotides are TGTGCCAGCACCTTTGACTTAAGCTCCTACGAGCAGTACTTC.

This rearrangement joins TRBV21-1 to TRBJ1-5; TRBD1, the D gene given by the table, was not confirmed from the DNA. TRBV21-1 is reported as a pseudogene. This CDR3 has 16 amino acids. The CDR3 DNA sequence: TGTGCCAGCAGCAAAGGGGGCTCCAATAGCAATCAGCCCCAGCATTTT. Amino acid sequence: CASSKGGSNSNQPQHF.

CDR3 coding DNA: TGTGCCAGCAGCCTTGGGACTAGCGGGGGCCCCGGGGAGACCCAGTACTTC. Protein product: CASSLGTSGGPGETQYF. The chain combines TRBV7-9 with TRBJ2-5, with 14 bases aligning to TRBD2. This CDR3 has 17 amino acids. Unmatched junction bases numbered 10, after V lost 5 bases and J lost 5 bases. Germline CDR1 is SEHNR and CDR2 is FQNEAQ (reference sequence).

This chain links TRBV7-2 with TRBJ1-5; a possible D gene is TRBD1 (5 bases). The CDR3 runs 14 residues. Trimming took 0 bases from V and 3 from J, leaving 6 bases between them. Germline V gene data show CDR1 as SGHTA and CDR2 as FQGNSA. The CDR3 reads CASSLAGDNQPQHF. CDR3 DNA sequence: TGTGCCAGCAGCTTAGCAGGGGACAATCAGCCCCAGCATTTT.

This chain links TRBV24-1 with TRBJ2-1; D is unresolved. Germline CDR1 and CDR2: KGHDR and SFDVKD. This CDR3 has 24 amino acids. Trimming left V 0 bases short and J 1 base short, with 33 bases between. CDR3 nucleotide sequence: TGTGCCACCAGTGATTTGTTGTGGCCTCCAAAAACCCCAACCTCGCCGAAGTCCTACAATGAGCAGTTCTTC. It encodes CATSDLLWPPKTPTSPKSYNEQFF.

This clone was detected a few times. The CDR3 region has the DNA TGTGCCAGCAGTTTCAGGGCGGAGAAACAGCCCCAGCATTTT. It specifies CASSFRAEKQPQHF. This chain links TRBV7-9 with TRBJ1-5; D may be TRBD1 (5 bases). The CDR3 has 14 amino acids. Between the trimmed V and J ends, which lost 6 bases and 7 bases, there was a span of 16 bases. From germline, CDR1 is SEHNR and CDR2 FQNEAQ (reference sequence).

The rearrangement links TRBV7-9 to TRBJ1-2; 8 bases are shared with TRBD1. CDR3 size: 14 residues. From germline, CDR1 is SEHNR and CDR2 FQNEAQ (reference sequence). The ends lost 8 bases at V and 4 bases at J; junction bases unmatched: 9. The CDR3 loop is CASEPGTGLYGYTF. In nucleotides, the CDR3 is TGTGCCAGCGAACCTGGGACAGGCCTCTATGGCTACACCTTC.

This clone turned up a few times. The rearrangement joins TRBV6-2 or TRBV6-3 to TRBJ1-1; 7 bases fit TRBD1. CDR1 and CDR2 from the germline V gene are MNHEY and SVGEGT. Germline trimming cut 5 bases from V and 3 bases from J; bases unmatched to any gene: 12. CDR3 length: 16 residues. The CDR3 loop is CASSRDSGAGDTEAFF. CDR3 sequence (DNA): TGTGCCAGCAGTCGGGACAGCGGAGCCGGGGACACTGAAGCTTTCTTT.

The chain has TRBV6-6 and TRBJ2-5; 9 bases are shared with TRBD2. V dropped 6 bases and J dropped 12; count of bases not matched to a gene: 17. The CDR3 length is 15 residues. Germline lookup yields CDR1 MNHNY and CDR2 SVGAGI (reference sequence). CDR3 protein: CASSSPSGGRGDEYF. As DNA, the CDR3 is TGTGCCAGCAGCTCCCCGAGCGGGGGGCGGGGAGACGAGTACTTC.

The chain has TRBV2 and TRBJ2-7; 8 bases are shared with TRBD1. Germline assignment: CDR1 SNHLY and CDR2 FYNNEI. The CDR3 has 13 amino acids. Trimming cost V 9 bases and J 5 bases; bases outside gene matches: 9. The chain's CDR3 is CARRTGRSDEQYF. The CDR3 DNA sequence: TGTGCCAGACGGACAGGGAGATCGGACGAGCAGTACTTC.

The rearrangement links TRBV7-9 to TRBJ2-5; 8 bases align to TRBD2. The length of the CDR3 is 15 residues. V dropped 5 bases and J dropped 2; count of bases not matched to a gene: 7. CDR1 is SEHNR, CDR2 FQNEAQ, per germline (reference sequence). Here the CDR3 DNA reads TGTGCCAGCAGCATCCCAAGCGGGGGACAAGAGACCCAGTACTTC. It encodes CASSIPSGGQETQYF.

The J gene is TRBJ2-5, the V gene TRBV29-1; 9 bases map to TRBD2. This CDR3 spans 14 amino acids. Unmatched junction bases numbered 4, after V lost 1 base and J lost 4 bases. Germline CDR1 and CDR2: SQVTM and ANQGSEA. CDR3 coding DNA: TGCAGCGTTGAAGTGCGCGGGAGGGCAGAGACCCAGTACTTC. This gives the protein CSVEVRGRAETQYF.

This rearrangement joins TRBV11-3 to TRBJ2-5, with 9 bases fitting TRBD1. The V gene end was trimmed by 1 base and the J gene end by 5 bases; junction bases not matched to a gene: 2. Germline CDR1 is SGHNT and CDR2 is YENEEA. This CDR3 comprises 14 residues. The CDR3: CASSLGGQGETQYF. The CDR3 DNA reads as TGTGCCAGCAGCTTAGGGGGACAGGGTGAGACCCAGTACTTC. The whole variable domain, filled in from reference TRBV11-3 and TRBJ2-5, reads EAGVVQSPRYKIIEKKQPVAFWCNPISGHNTLYWYLQNLGQGPELLIRYENEEAVDDSQLPKDRFSAERLKGVDSTLKIQPAELGDSAVYLCASSLGGQGETQYFGPGTRLLVL.

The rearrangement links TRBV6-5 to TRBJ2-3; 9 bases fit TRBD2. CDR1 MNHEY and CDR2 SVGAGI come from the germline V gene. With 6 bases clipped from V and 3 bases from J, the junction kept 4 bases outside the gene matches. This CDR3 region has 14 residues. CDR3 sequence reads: CASRRLAETDTQYF. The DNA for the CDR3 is TGTGCCAGCAGAAGACTAGCGGAAACAGATACGCAGTATTTT.

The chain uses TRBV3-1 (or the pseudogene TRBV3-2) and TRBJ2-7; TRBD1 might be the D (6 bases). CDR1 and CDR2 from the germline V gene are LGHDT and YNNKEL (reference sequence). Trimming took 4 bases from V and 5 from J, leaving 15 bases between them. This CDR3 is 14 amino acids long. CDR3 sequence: CASSPWAGDDEQYF. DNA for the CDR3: TGTGCCAGCAGCCCTTGGGCAGGGGACGACGAGCAGTACTTC.

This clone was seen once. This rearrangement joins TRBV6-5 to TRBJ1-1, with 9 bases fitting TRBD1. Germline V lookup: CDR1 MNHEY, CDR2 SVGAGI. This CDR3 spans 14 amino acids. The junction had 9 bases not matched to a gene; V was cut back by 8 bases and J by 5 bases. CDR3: CASERTGALTEAFF. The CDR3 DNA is TGTGCCAGCGAGAGGACAGGGGCCTTAACTGAAGCTTTCTTT.